This T cell receptor (beta chain) stems from a study of brain T cells in children with intractable seizures (dated by TCRdb to the early 2020s). Context from the whole study: A NanoString immunology panel was first used to screen resected brain tissue from roughly 56 pediatric epilepsy surgery cases for immune gene transcripts. Eight of the 12 selected surgery cases also had pre-surgery blood sequenced, which left four cases with brain tissue only.

V loses 3 bases, J loses 6 bases, and the germline ends lie 14 bases apart. Inclusive of the bounding cysteine and phenylalanine, the CDR3 is 15 residues long. Only the CDR3 part of the read is kept: 45 bases, read in frame from the first base. The germline V gene supplies CDR1 KGHSH and CDR2 LQKENI. What the authors observed across the whole study: Both public and private clones were found among the top 50 brain clonotypes, and the most abundant public CDR3 in each case closely resembled known HCMV, EBV or influenza A epitope-specific CDR3s. Because sequencing depth differed between pre- and post-surgery blood, the absence of clones from the pre-surgery sample may reflect undersampling. Viral specificity was inferred only from CDR3 sequence similarity, and patients' HCMV serostatus was unknown.

The time point label of this sample denotes: resected brain tissue, or blood drawn just prior to surgery. Surgery cases with the highest brain T cell transcript signatures were selected for TCR beta chain sequencing of brain tissue and, where available, blood. Before surgery, the patients had been given at least one anti-epileptic drug. The TCR-sequenced patients were children whose drug-resistant epilepsy was caused by tuberous sclerosis complex, focal cortical dysplasia, Rasmussen encephalitis or hemimegalencephaly. Brain samples consisted of frozen blocks of fresh involved resected tissue obtained at epilepsy surgery. Bulk genomic DNA was isolated from unsorted brain tissue and whole blood using the Monarch genomic DNA purification kit. With regard to this clone: What this receptor recognizes is not known. Qualities for individual bases were not recorded, and no much larger clone is one base off.

TCR beta chain sequences were generated from genomic DNA using the immunoSEQ assay. As for how the authors treated the data: CDR3 sequences not starting with the conserved framework cysteine at position 104 were manually removed. Clonality was calculated as one minus the normalized Shannon's Diversity Index, with values ranging from 0 (maximal diversity) to 1 (oligoclonal). Chi-squared comparison-of-proportions tests assessed whether the same CDR3 differed in frequency between samples, such as brain versus blood. Public clonotypes were found through immuneACCESS searches, while the VDJdb browser was used to judge similarity to known antiviral clonotypes. TCRdb obtained this table from immuneACCESS and retained in-frame rearrangements with V and J assigned. These tables miss some clones; where compared with another copy, unresolved V genes account for less than half of the shortfall, and the remainder is unexplained. V and J calls and clone size come straight from that table; D and trimming were deduced from the DNA. Across this sample there are roughly 1,400 clones, with about 83% seen only once. The ten largest make up 20% to 25% of the sample.

Rearrangement joined TRBV18 to TRBJ1-4; perhaps TRBD1 is the D gene, with 5 bases matching. The receptor was derived from a boy aged 5-17 years with focal cortical dysplasia and intractable seizures. Material: resected brain tissue, obtained at surgery. The encoded CDR3 is CASSPRSGRDEKLFF. The DNA sequence is given as TGTGCCAGCTCACCTAGGTCGGGCAGGGATGAAAAACTGTTTTTT.